Below are 25 T cell receptor beta chains sequenced from a single sample in a study of blood T cells in healthy people across ages. Then a second PCR, running roughly 7 to 11 cycles, was carried out with a sample-barcoded 5' primer and a J-beta primer mix. TCRdb processed the 5' RACE reads anew with MiXCR; each CDR3 protein has one entry. The repertoire holds about 670,000 distinct CDR3 sequences, with less than 45% as singletons. The specimen sequenced was blood. These receptors came from a man older than 75 in good health.

The chain links TRBV7-2 to TRBJ1-5; D may be TRBD1 (6 bases). Per the germline V gene, CDR1 is SGHTA and CDR2 is FQGNSA. Trimming took 0 bases from V and 6 from J, leaving 12 bases between them. This CDR3 comprises 15 residues. CDR3 protein: CASSLALGGGQPQHF. Here the CDR3 DNA reads TGTGCCAGCAGCTTAGCGCTGGGGGGCGGTCAGCCCCAGCATTTT.

This clonotype has a handful of counts. In nucleotides, the CDR3 is TGCAGTGCTAGAATGGGGCCTAGCACAGATACGCAGTATTTT. This codes for CSARMGPSTDTQYF. The V and J genes are TRBV20-1 and TRBJ2-3; D perhaps matches TRBD1 (5 bases). CDR1 is DFQATT and CDR2 is SNEGSKA in the germline V gene (reference sequence). Trimming pared 2 bases from V and 0 bases from J, leaving 9 bases between. The CDR3 extends over 14 amino acids.

This clonotype came up many times. This sequence joins TRBV11-2 and TRBJ2-7, with TRBD1 identical over 7 bases. V shed 5 bases, J shed 4 bases, and the junction held 8 bases outside the gene matches. The CDR3 is made up of 14 amino acids. Germline loops: CDR1 SGHAT, CDR2 FQNNGV. This CDR3 is CASSRQGSRYEQYF. Written as DNA, the CDR3 is TGTGCCAGCAGCCGACAGGGTTCCAGATACGAGCAGTACTTC.

The genes are TRBV7-3 and TRBJ1-1; 10 bases fit TRBD1. Germline V gene lookup returns CDR1 SGHTA and CDR2 FQGTGA. The CDR3 is 15 amino acids. The V segment lost 5 bases and the J segment 5 bases; nucleotides outside the gene matches: 8. The CDR3 loop is CASSPQTGGRTEAFF. CDR3 bases: TGTGCCAGCAGCCCACAGACAGGGGGCAGAACTGAAGCTTTCTTT.

This clonotype was found a few times. The chain uses TRBV4-1 and TRBJ2-5, with 7 bases matching TRBD2. The J call is in doubt because the DNA end fits TRBJ2-1 better. Germline CDR1 is MGHRA and CDR2 is YSYEKL. This CDR3 has 16 residues. CDR3 nucleotides: TGCGCCAGCAGCCATTTAAGCGGGGTTAACCAAGAGACCCAGTTCTTC. It codes for CASSHLSGVNQETQFF.

In this sample, this clonotype turned up a few times. The CDR3 here is CAISGGQGAFSNEQFF. Written as DNA, the CDR3 is TGTGCCATCAGTGGCGGACAGGGGGCTTTCTCCAATGAGCAGTTCTTC. The V gene is TRBV10-3, the J gene TRBJ2-1; 11 nucleotides line up with TRBD1. The V and J ends lost 4 bases and 6 bases, in that order; junction bases with no gene match: 8. This CDR3 spans 16 amino acids. Germline assignment: CDR1 ENHRY and CDR2 SYGVKD.

The sample holds a few counts of this clonotype. The CDR3 here is CASSGTRGNEQFF. The CDR3, as DNA: TGTGCCAGCAGTGGAACCAGGGGTAATGAGCAGTTCTTC. V usage is TRBV25-1 and J usage is TRBJ2-1; TRBD1 is a possible D gene (6 bases). Germline CDR1 MGHDK, CDR2 SYGVNS. This CDR3 spans 13 amino acids. V shed 4 bases and J shed 7 bases, with 11 bases lying between them.

This clonotype was observed a few times. This rearrangement joins TRBV7-2 to TRBJ2-7; 10 nucleotides align to TRBD2. V lost 0 bases, J lost 4 bases, and 3 bases stayed unmatched. Germline CDR1 is SGHTA and CDR2 is FQGNSA. This CDR3 spans 15 amino acids. DNA of the CDR3: TGTGCCAGCAGCTTAGCAGGGACTAGCGATTACGAGCAGTACTTC. It codes for CASSLAGTSDYEQYF.

The rearrangement joins TRBV7-2 to TRBJ2-3, with TRBD2 matching over 9 bases. The CDR3 extends over 15 amino acids. V lost 7 bases, J lost 7 bases, and 12 bases stayed unmatched. CDR1 is SGHTA and CDR2 is FQGNSA in the germline V gene. DNA of the CDR3: TGTGCCAGCAAAAGGGCTAGCGGGGTTCTACATACGCAGTATTTT. It specifies CASKRASGVLHTQYF.

This rearrangement joins TRBV11-2 to TRBJ2-1; 8 bases line up with TRBD1. V dropped 2 bases and J dropped 5; count of bases not matched to a gene: 5. Germline V gene data show CDR1 as SGHAT and CDR2 as FQNNGV. The CDR3 length is 15 residues. The CDR3: CASSLSRGRNNEQFF. Written as DNA, the CDR3 is TGTGCCAGCAGCTTAAGCAGGGGGCGGAACAATGAGCAGTTCTTC.

This clonotype was observed a few times. The chain joins TRBV29-1 to TRBJ2-3; D possibly corresponds to TRBD1 (6 bases). This CDR3 is 13 amino acids long. CDR1 is SQVTM, CDR2 ANQGSEA, per germline. Trimming stripped 3 bases from V and 11 bases from J, with 18 bases between. CDR3 region: CSVEEDGSGVQYF. The CDR3 nucleotides read TGCAGCGTTGAGGAAGATGGATCAGGGGTGCAGTATTTT.

This clonotype was seen at least ten times. The V gene is TRBV7-2, the J gene TRBJ1-5; D is uncertain. The CDR3 consists of 13 residues. V lost 1 base and J lost 3, with 4 bases in between. Per the germline V gene, CDR1 is SGHTA and CDR2 is FQGNSA. Here the CDR3 reads CASSLGFNQPQHF. Written as DNA, the CDR3 is TGTGCCAGCAGCTTAGGGTTCAATCAGCCCCAGCATTTT.

The CDR3 sequence: CASSLRTSGFSGQFF. The CDR3, as DNA: TGTGCCAGCAGTTTAAGGACTAGCGGGTTTTCAGGGCAGTTCTTC. The chain recombines TRBV12-3 or TRBV12-4 with TRBJ2-1, with TRBD2 matching 11 bases. CDR3 size: 15 residues. The J segment lost 12 bases and the V segment lost 2 bases, leaving 9 bases of the junction unmatched.

This clonotype appeared a few times. The V gene is TRBV5-1, the J gene TRBJ1-2, with unresolved D. The CDR3 spans 14 residues. V shed 4 bases and J shed 0 bases, with 10 bases lying between them. Per the germline V gene, CDR1 is SGHRS and CDR2 is YFSETQ. The CDR3 protein is CASSMDVSNYGYTF. CDR3 nucleotides: TGCGCCAGCAGCATGGACGTTTCTAACTATGGCTACACCTTC.

This chain joins TRBV25-1 and TRBJ1-2; D is perhaps TRBD1 (6 bases). The germline gives CDR1 MGHDK, CDR2 SYGVNS. V was pared by 2 bases and J by 0 bases, with 13 bases between. The CDR3 runs to 16 residues. DNA of the CDR3: TGTGCCAGCAGTGAAGCTACGGGGACACCTAACTATGGCTACACCTTC. Translating it yields CASSEATGTPNYGYTF.

The chain combines TRBV5-1 with TRBJ2-1, with D perhaps assigned TRBD1 or TRBD2 (5 bases each). Trimming left V 1 base short and J 11 bases short, with 10 bases between. CDR1 is SGHRS, CDR2 YFSETQ, per germline. CDR3 length equals 12 residues. CDR3 DNA sequence: TGCGCCAGCAGCTTGTGGGGCGGGCAGCAGTTCTTC. Its translation: CASSLWGGQQFF.

On this clonotype: The junction differs from germline at one of its ends, possibly a read error. This chain connects TRBV4-1 to TRBJ2-3, with TRBD1 matching 7 bases. Germline-derived CDR1 and CDR2 are MGHRA and YSYEKL. The length of the CDR3 is 17 residues. CDR3 DNA sequence: TGCGCCAGCAGCCACTCCTTCGGACAGGTTAGCACAGATACGCGGTATTTT. It translates to CASSHSFGQVSTDTRYF.

This clonotype was seen at least ten times. The V gene is TRBV11-2, the J gene TRBJ2-3; tentative D call: TRBD2 (6 bases). Trimming took off 0 bases at V and 3 bases at J, with 13 bases between the two ends. Germline V lookup: CDR1 SGHAT, CDR2 FQNNGV. This CDR3 has 16 amino acids. CDR3 coding DNA: TGTGCCAGCAGCTTAGATACGGGACTTACTACAGATACGCAGTATTTT. Protein product: CASSLDTGLTTDTQYF.

This clonotype has a handful of counts. The CDR3 DNA reads as TGTGCCAGCAGTTGGGACAGGGCCTACGAGCAGTACTTC. Encoded protein: CASSWDRAYEQYF. The V and J genes are TRBV27 and TRBJ2-7, with 9 bases fitting TRBD1. The V and J ends lost 4 bases and 2 bases, in that order; junction bases with no gene match: 0. Germline CDR1 is MNHEY and CDR2 is SMNVEV (reference sequence). The CDR3 has 13 residues.

This CDR3 reads CASSLGLGQHQPQHF. The CDR3 region has the DNA TGTGCCAGCAGCTTGGGTTTGGGACAACATCAGCCCCAGCATTTT. V is TRBV5-5 and J is TRBJ1-5, with D possibly TRBD1 on 6 matching bases. The germline V gene encodes CDR1 SGHKS and CDR2 YYEKEE (reference sequence). This CDR3 contains 15 residues. The ends were cut back, 0 bases at V and 5 bases at J, with 12 bases in the middle.

The genes are TRBV10-3 and TRBJ2-5; tentatively, D is TRBD1 or TRBD2 (5 bases each). Germline V CDR1 and CDR2: ENHRY, SYGVKD. The CDR3 extends over 13 amino acids. V was trimmed by 3 bases and J by 4 bases, leaving 9 bases between them. The CDR3 here is CAISDGAVETQYF. The CDR3 DNA sequence: TGTGCCATCAGTGACGGGGCCGTAGAGACCCAGTACTTC.

This chain connects TRBV24-1 to TRBJ2-1; 7 bases map to TRBD2. The germline CDR1 and CDR2 sequences are KGHDR and SFDVKD. J lost 5 bases, V lost 4 bases, and 25 bases had no gene match. This CDR3 has 21 residues. For the CDR3, the DNA is TGTGCCACCAGTGACCCGTACGCCGTTCGTCGTGCGGGAGTCGGAAACAATGAGCAGTTCTTC. Its translation: CATSDPYAVRRAGVGNNEQFF.

The V gene is TRBV6-5, the J gene TRBJ2-7, with 7 bases aligning to TRBD1. This CDR3 is 14 amino acids long. Germline assignment: CDR1 MNHEY and CDR2 SVGAGI. V lost 4 bases and J lost 5; bases outside the gene matches: 8. For the CDR3, the DNA is TGTGCCAGCAGTTCGTATGACAGGGACCACGAGCAGTACTTC. Protein sequence: CASSSYDRDHEQYF.

V usage is TRBV3-1 and J usage is TRBJ1-4; D gene ambiguous. There are 15 residues in the CDR3. The germline V gene encodes CDR1 LGHDT and CDR2 YNNKEL (reference sequence). Trimming removed 1 base at V and 8 bases at J, with 14 bases between. The DNA of the CDR3 is TGTGCCAGCAGCCAAGTAGGTCCTATCGAAGAAAAACTGTTTTTT. Translated: CASSQVGPIEEKLFF.

There are a few counts of this clonotype. The chain employs TRBV7-2 and TRBJ2-7, with D unresolved. Germline CDR1 SGHTA, CDR2 FQGNSA. Deletions cut 2 bases from V and 2 bases from J, with 10 bases between. This CDR3 is built from 14 residues. The CDR3 region has the DNA TGTGCCAGCAGCTTAATGGGATCGGCCTACGAGCAGTACTTC. Translating gives CASSLMGSAYEQYF.